What follows is one T cell receptor beta chain and its context. What it binds is not known. The sample originates from a study of T-cell reconstitution after alpha-beta-depleted transplantation in children. A library of TCRbeta sequences, prepared with unique molecular identifiers, was generated. In TCRdb, the PCR reads were re-called with MiXCR into one record per CDR3 protein. Of some 840,000 distinct CDR3 sequences detected, 15% to 20% appear once; the ten largest clones hold around 4.5%. General study points: There were some patients whose high TCRbeta diversity at day 60 came from surviving recipient T cells and thymic progenitors. About two months after transplant, alpha-beta T cells reportedly came from several hundred expanded graft clones.

The clonotype was recovered from a male patient aged 10 to 17 who had a stem cell transplant for acute lymphoblastic leukemia, so the T cells may come from the graft donor. The material was PBMCs, mostly from graft donor cells, obtained 360 days after TCRalphabeta/CD19-depleted stem cell transplant.

CDR3 loop: CASSLTGWSDEQYF. The CDR3 DNA reads as TGCGCCAGCAGCTTGACAGGGTGGAGCGACGAGCAGTACTTC. This chain connects TRBV5-1 to TRBJ2-7, with D possibly matching TRBD1 (6 bases). V lost 1 base and J 5 bases, leaving 13 bases between the germline ends. The CDR3 contains 14 residues. Germline V gives CDR1 SGHRS, CDR2 YFSETQ.